Each of the 12 T cell receptor beta chains below was sequenced from the same sample in a study of shared clonotypes between healthy human individuals. This table comes from immunoSEQ multiplex PCR, and its TCRdb copy is limited to in-frame clones, with some not included. The sample lists 2,500,000 or so clones; roughly nine tenths were seen once. The specimen sequenced was naive CD4+ T cells sorted from blood. The sample's subset: CD45RA+ positively selected. These receptors all stem from a man younger than 30 in good health.

This clone has a single count. The genes are TRBV19 and TRBJ1-2; D gene uncertain. This CDR3 is built from 14 residues. Trimming took 0 bases from V and 8 from J, leaving 13 bases between them. The germline CDR1 and CDR2 sequences are LNHDA and SQIVND (reference sequence). CDR3 sequence (DNA): TGTGCCAGTAGTATAGATCCCGGACGGGCGGGCTACACCTTC. Its translation: CASSIDPGRAGYTF.

This chain uses TRBV2 with TRBJ2-5, with TRBD2 matching over 7 bases. The CDR3 has 13 residues. With V trimmed by 6 bases and J by 9 bases, 10 bases remained unmatched. CDR1 and CDR2 from the germline V gene are SNHLY and FYNNEI. CDR3 sequence: CASRPGLSESQYF. The CDR3 coding sequence is TGTGCCAGCAGGCCGGGACTAAGTGAGTCCCAGTACTTC.

The chain joins TRBV28 to TRBJ2-7; D is undetermined. The CDR3 contains 14 residues. The V gene lost 5 bases and the J gene lost 3 bases, with 14 bases spanning the gap. The germline gives CDR1 MDHEN, CDR2 SYDVKM. CDR3: CASSLRALGYEQYF. The CDR3 DNA is TGTGCCAGCAGTCTCCGGGCCTTAGGCTACGAGCAGTACTTC. Supplemented by reference TRBV28 and TRBJ2-7, the full variable domain reads DVKVTQSSRYLVKRTGEKVFLECVQDMDHENMFWYRQDPGLGLRLIYFSYDVKMKEKGDIPEGYSVSREKKERFSLILESASTNQTSMYLCASSLRALGYEQYFGPGTRLTVT.

The chain uses TRBV30 and TRBJ1-1; 7 bases are shared with TRBD1. CDR1 is GTSNPN and CDR2 is SVGIG in the germline V gene (reference sequence). The CDR3 consists of 15 residues. J gave up 4 bases and V 1 base, and 9 bases lay outside the gene matches. This CDR3 reads CAWSGPGGSFTEAFF. CDR3 nucleotide sequence: TGTGCCTGGAGTGGGCCAGGGGGTTCGTTCACTGAAGCTTTCTTT.

Remarks on this clone: Other DNA variants within this sample encode the same CDR3. The chain carries TRBV19 and TRBJ1-3, with no clear D. CDR3 length: 13 residues. CDR1 is LNHDA, CDR2 SQIVND, per germline (reference sequence). The ends were cut back, 8 bases at V and 0 bases at J, with 8 bases in the middle. The CDR3 spells CASRLSSGNTIYF. The CDR3 nucleotides are TGTGCCAGTCGTTTAAGCTCTGGAAACACCATATATTTT. Full variable domain (outside the CDR3, taken from reference TRBV19 and TRBJ1-3): DGGITQSPKYLFRKEGQNVTLSCEQNLNHDAMYWYRQDPGQGLRLIYYSQIVNDFQKGDIAEGYSVSREKKESFPLTVTSAQKNPTAFYLCASRLSSGNTIYFGEGSWLTVV.

The chain links TRBV18 to TRBJ1-5; D is possibly TRBD1 (6 bases). The germline V gene encodes CDR1 KGHSH and CDR2 LQKENI. The V end lost 6 bases, the J end lost 6 bases, and 18 bases lay between the germline ends. The CDR3 covers 15 residues. This chain's CDR3 is CASSPNPTGIQPQHF. Here the CDR3 DNA reads TGTGCCAGCTCGCCTAATCCGACAGGAATTCAGCCCCAGCATTTT. The full variable domain, rest sourced from reference TRBV18 and TRBJ1-5, is NAGVMQNPRHLVRRRGQEARLRCSPMKGHSHVYWYRQLPEEGLKFMVYLQKENIIDESGMPKERFSAEFPKEGPSILRIQQVVRGDSAAYFCASSPNPTGIQPQHFGDGTRLSIL.

A note on this clone: This CDR3 is also generated by other DNA sequences in the sample. The V call is TRBV9, the J call TRBJ1-5, with D hard to call. Germline CDR1 reads SGDLS; CDR2 reads YYNGEE. V was trimmed by 3 bases and J by 3 bases, leaving 10 bases between them. The CDR3 runs to 14 residues. For the CDR3, the DNA is TGTGCCAGCAGCGCTGGGGATAACAATCAGCCCCAGCATTTT. Translating it yields CASSAGDNNQPQHF. The whole variable domain, filled in from reference TRBV9 and TRBJ1-5, reads DSGVTQTPKHLITATGQRVTLRCSPRSGDLSVYWYQQSLDQGLQFLIQYYNGEERAKGNILERFSAQQFPDLHSELNLSSLELGDSALYFCASSAGDNNQPQHFGDGTRLSIL.

Note on this clone: The same CDR3 can be traced to other DNA sequences in this sample. The V call is TRBV10-3, the J call TRBJ1-1; TRBD1 matches at 7 bases. The trim removed 4 bases at V and 8 bases at J, leaving 1 base unmatched. The germline V gene encodes CDR1 ENHRY and CDR2 SYGVKD. The CDR3 runs 11 residues. CDR3 DNA: TGTGCCATCAGTGGACAGGGCGAAGCTTTCTTT. Translating gives CAISGQGEAFF.

This rearrangement joins TRBV4-3 to TRBJ1-2; D unresolved. Germline lookup yields CDR1 LGHNA and CDR2 YSLEER. V shed 1 base and J shed 12 bases, with 18 bases lying between them. The CDR3 consists of 14 residues. CDR3 residues: CASSQADGLRSHTF. The CDR3 bases are TGCGCCAGCAGCCAAGCGGACGGACTTCGAAGCCACACCTTC.

To note about this clone: Other DNA sequences in this specimen translate into the identical CDR3. The chain has TRBV7-9 and TRBJ2-7; a possible D gene is TRBD1 (5 bases). Trimming pared 3 bases from V and 6 bases from J, leaving 9 bases between. CDR1 SEHNR and CDR2 FQNEAQ come from the germline V gene (reference sequence). This CDR3 is built from 12 residues. The chain's CDR3 is CASSFQGGEQYF. CDR3 nucleotide sequence: TGTGCCAGCAGCTTCCAGGGTGGCGAGCAGTACTTC.

About this clone itself: The same CDR3 also results from other DNA sequences found in this sample. V gene TRBV5-1 combines with J gene TRBJ1-2; 7 nucleotides match TRBD1. J lost 2 bases, V lost 4 bases, and 2 bases had no gene match. This CDR3 has 13 amino acids. Germline V gene sequence: CDR1 SGHRS, CDR2 YFSETQ. The CDR3 protein is CASSEGQNYGYTF. CDR3 coding DNA: TGCGCCAGCAGCGAGGGACAGAACTATGGCTACACCTTC.

V and J are TRBV6-6 and TRBJ1-5; D possibly corresponds to TRBD1 (6 bases). This CDR3 has 14 residues. Germline V gene data show CDR1 as MNHNY and CDR2 as SVGAGI (reference sequence). Trimming left V 6 bases short and J 7 bases short, with 16 bases between. CDR3 residues: CASRPSQGNQPQHF. The CDR3 DNA reads TGTGCCAGCAGACCTTCTCAGGGGAACCAGCCCCAGCATTTT.